This TCR beta chain was recorded in a study of tumor-infiltrating lymphocytes in primary liver carcinoma. Study-wide results and limits: Tumor region pairs overlapped more than did tumor-adjacent and tumor-blood pairs.

Germline loops: CDR1 SGHAT, CDR2 FQNNGV. This CDR3 contains 15 residues. Total RNA and DNA came together from around 20-30 mg of bulk tissue without cell sorting. The study sampled five separate regions from each tumor. About this clonotype itself: Its antigen is unidentified. A read error may account for a junction end that differs from germline.

With a constant-region primer, TCR beta cDNA was made from about 0.55 ug of total RNA. Slightly modified ARM-PCR with three nested multiplex PCR rounds yielded TCR beta libraries. The study ran its first two PCR rounds for roughly 11 cycles each, using TRBV1-TRBV30 forward primers and a C-beta reverse primer. TCRdb passed the multiplex PCR reads through MiXCR, listing each CDR3 protein once. The sample lists 55,000 to 70,000 distinct CDR3 sequences; 71% were seen once. The chain is built from TRBV11-2 and TRBJ2-1, with 7 bases identical to TRBD2. The receptor's source is a man between 40 and 49 years old with primary liver carcinoma and hepatitis B virus infection. Material: liver tumor tissue from sampling region 2. Subset noted: tumor region T2, inferior pole. CDR3 sequence (DNA): TGTGCCAGCAGCTTAATCCTAGCGGCTTACAATGTGCAGTCCTTC. It specifies CASSLILAAYNVQSF.